The TCR beta chain described here comes from a study of CD8 T cells in Susac syndrome. A quantity of about 0.5 to 1 ug RNA underwent reverse transcription using random hexamers. Amplification of TCR beta CDR3 was carried out by immunoSEQ multiplex PCR, which covered 54 Vbeta and 13 Jbeta segments. TCRdb reanalysed the immunoSEQ multiplex PCR reads using MiXCR and keeps one entry per CDR3 protein. The sample records approximately 190,000 distinct CDR3 sequences, roughly 95% being singletons. CDR3 size: 16 residues. V was clipped by 3 bases and J by 7 bases, with 22 bases between them. Germline CDR1 reads SGDLS; CDR2 reads YYNGEE.

The V call is TRBV9, the J call TRBJ2-5; a possible D gene is TRBD1 (6 bases). Input material: CD4+ T cells from PBMCs. The sequence derives from a human donor with multiple sclerosis. The CDR3: CASSGRQEPGLGTQYF. In DNA, the CDR3 is TGTGCCAGCAGCGGACGACAGGAGCCGGGTTTGGGGACCCAGTACTTC. Complete variable domain (other parts from reference TRBV9 and TRBJ2-5): DSGVTQTPKHLITATGQRVTLRCSPRSGDLSVYWYQQSLDQGLQFLIQYYNGEERAKGNILERFSAQQFPDLHSELNLSSLELGDSALYFCASSGRQEPGLGTQYFGPGTRLLVL.